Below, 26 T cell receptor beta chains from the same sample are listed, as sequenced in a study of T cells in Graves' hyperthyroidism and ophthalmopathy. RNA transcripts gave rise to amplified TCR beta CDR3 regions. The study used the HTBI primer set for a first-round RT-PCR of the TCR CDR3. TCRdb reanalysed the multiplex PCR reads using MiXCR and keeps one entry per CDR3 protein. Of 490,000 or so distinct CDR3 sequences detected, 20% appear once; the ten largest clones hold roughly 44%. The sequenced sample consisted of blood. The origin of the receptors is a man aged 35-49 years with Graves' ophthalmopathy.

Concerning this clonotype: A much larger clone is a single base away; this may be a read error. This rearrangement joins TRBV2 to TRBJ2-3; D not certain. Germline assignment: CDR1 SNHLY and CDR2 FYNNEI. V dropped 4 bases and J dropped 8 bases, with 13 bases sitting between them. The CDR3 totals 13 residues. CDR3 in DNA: TGTGCCAGCAGTGGAAGAGGTTCAGGTACGCAGTATTTT. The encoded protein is CASSGRGSGTQYF. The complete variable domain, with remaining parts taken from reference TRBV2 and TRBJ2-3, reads EPEVTQTPSHQVTQMGQEVILRCVPISNHLYFYWYRQILGQKVEFLVSFYNNEISEKSEIFDDQFSVERPDGSNFTLKIRSTKLEDSAMYFCASSGRGSGTQYFGPGTRLTVL.

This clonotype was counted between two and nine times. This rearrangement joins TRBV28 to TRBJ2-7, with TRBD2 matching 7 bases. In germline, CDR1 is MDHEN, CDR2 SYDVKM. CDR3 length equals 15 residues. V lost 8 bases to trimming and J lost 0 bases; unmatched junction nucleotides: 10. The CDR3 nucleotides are TGTGCCAGCCTATCCGCGGGAGTGACCTCCTACGAGCAGTACTTC. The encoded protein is CASLSAGVTSYEQYF.

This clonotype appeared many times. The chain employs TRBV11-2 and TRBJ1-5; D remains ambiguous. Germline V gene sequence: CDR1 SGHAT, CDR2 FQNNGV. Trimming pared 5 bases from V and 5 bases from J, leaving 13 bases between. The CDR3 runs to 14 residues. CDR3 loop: CASSRTGLHQPQHF. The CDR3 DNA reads TGTGCCAGCAGCCGAACGGGTCTTCATCAGCCCCAGCATTTT.

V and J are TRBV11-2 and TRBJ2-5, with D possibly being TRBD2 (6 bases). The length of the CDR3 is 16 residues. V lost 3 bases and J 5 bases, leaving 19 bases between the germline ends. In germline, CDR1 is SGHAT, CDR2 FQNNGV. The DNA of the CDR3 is TGTGCCAGCAGCTTGGCGGGATTGAGTATCTGGGAGACCCAGTACTTC. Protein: CASSLAGLSIWETQYF.

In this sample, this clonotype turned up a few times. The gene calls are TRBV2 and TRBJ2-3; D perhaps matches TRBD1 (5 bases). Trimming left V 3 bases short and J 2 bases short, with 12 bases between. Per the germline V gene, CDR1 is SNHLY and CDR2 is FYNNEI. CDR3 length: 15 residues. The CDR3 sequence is CASSDIWGPTDTQYF. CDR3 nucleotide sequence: TGTGCCAGCAGTGACATATGGGGCCCCACAGATACGCAGTATTTT.

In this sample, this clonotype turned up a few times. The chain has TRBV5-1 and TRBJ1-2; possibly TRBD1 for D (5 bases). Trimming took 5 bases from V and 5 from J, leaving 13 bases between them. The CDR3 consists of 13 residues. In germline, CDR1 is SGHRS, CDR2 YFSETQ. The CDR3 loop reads CASRYDSGYGYTF. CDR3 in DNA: TGCGCCAGCAGATATGACAGCGGATATGGCTACACCTTC. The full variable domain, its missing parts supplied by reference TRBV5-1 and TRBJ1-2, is KAGVTQTPRYLIKTRGQQVTLSCSPISGHRSVSWYQQTPGQGLQFLFEYFSETQRNKGNFPGRFSGRQFSNSRSEMNVSTLELGDSALYLCASRYDSGYGYTFGSGTRLTVV.

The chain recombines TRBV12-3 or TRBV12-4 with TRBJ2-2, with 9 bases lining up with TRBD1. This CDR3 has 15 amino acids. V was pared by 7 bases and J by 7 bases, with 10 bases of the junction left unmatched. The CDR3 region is CASTSHGQGFGELFF. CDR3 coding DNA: TGTGCCAGCACCTCCCACGGACAGGGGTTCGGGGAGCTGTTTTTT.

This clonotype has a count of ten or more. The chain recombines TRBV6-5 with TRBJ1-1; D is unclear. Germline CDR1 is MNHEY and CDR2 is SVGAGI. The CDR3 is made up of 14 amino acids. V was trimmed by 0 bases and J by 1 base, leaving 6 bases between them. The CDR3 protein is CASSYSSQNTEAFF. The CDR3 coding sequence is TGTGCCAGCAGTTACTCTTCCCAGAACACTGAAGCTTTCTTT.

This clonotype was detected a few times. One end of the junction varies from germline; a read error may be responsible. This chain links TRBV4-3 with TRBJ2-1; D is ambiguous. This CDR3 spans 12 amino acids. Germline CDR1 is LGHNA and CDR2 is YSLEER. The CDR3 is CASSQDTARPIF. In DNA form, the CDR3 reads TGCGCCAGCAGCCAAGATACGGCGAGACCCATCTTC.

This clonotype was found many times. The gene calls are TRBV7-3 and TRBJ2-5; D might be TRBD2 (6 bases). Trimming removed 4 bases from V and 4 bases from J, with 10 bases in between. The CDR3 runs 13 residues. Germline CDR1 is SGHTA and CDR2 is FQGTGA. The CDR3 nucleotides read TGTGCCAGCAGCTCTTCGACTAGAGAGACCCAGTACTTC. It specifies CASSSSTRETQYF.

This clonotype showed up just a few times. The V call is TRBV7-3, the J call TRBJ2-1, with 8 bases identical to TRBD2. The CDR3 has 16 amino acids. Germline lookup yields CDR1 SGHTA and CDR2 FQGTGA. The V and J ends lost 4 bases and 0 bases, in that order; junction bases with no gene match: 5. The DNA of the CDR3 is TGTGCCAGCAGCTGGCTAGCGGGCAGCTCCTACAATGAGCAGTTCTTC. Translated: CASSWLAGSSYNEQFF.

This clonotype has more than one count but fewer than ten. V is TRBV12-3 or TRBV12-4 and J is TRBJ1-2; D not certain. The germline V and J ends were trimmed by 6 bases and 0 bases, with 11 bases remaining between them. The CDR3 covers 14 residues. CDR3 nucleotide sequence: TGTGCCAGCAGCTCAGGCAGCACTAACTATGGCTACACCTTC. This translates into CASSSGSTNYGYTF.

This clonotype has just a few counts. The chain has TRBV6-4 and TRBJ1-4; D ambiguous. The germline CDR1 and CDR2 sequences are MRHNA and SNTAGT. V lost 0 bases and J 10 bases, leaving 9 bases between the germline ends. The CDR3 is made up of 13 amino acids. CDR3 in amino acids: CASSDSMGGKLFF. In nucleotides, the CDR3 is TGTGCCAGCAGTGACTCGATGGGAGGAAAACTGTTTTTT.

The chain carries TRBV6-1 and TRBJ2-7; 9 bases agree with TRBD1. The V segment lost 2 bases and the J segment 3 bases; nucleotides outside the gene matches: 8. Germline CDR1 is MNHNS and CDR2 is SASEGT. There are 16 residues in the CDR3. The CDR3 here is CASSELRTGVGYEQYF. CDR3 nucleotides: TGTGCCAGCAGTGAACTCCGGACAGGGGTAGGCTACGAGCAGTACTTC.

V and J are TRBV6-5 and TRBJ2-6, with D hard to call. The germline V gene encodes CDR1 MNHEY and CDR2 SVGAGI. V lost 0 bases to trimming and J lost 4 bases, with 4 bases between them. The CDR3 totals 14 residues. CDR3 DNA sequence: TGTGCCAGCAGTTACTCGGACGGGGCCAACGTCCTGACTTTC. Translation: CASSYSDGANVLTF.

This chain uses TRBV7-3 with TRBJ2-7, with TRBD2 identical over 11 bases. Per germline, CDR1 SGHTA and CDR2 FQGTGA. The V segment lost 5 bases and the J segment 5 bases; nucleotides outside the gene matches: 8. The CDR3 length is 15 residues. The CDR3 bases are TGTGCCAGCAGCCGGCTAGCGGGAGGTCCCAACGAGCAGTACTTC. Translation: CASSRLAGGPNEQYF.

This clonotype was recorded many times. This CDR3 reads CASSPPTRDEQFF. The DNA of the CDR3 is TGTGCCAGCTCACCCCCTACTCGCGACGAGCAGTTCTTC. This rearrangement joins TRBV18 to TRBJ2-1; D call uncertain. This CDR3 is 13 amino acids long. Germline V gene lookup returns CDR1 KGHSH and CDR2 LQKENI. V lost 3 bases, J lost 10 bases, and 13 bases lay in between.

The CDR3: CSVDTNYEQYF. CDR3 DNA sequence: TGCAGCGTTGACACAAATTACGAGCAGTACTTC. This chain joins TRBV29-1 and TRBJ2-7; D not certain. V was trimmed by 3 bases and J by 4 bases, leaving 7 bases between them. The CDR3 extends over 11 amino acids. Germline V gives CDR1 SQVTM, CDR2 ANQGSEA.

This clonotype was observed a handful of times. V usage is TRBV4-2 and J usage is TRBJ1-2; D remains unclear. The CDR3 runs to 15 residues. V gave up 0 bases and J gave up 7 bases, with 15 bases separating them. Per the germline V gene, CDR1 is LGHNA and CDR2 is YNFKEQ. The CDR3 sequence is CASSQEGSRLRGYTF. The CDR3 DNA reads TGTGCCAGCAGCCAAGAGGGTTCCAGGCTCCGTGGCTACACCTTC.

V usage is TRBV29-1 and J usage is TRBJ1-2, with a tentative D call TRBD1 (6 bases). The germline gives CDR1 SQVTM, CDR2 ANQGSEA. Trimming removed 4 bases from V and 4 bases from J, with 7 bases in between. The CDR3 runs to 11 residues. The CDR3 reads CSVGDIYGYTF. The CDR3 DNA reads TGCAGCGTTGGGGACATCTATGGCTACACCTTC. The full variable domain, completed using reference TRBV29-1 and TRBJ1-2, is SAVISQKPSRDICQRGTSLTIQCQVDSQVTMMFWYRQQPGQSLTLIATANQGSEATYESGFVIDKFPISRPNLTFSTLTVSNMSPEDSSIYLCSVGDIYGYTFGSGTRLTVV.

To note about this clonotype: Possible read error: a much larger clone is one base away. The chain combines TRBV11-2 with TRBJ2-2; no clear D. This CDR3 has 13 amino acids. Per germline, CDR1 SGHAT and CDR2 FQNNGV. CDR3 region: CTSSPMRTGELFF. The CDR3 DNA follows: TGTACCAGCAGCCCTATGAGAACCGGGGAGCTGTTTTTT.

The CDR3 reads CSAPVTGGAEAFF. The CDR3, as DNA: TGCAGTGCCCCCGTTACAGGGGGTGCTGAAGCTTTCTTT. V gene TRBV20-1 combines with J gene TRBJ1-1, with 8 bases aligning to TRBD1. The CDR3 consists of 13 residues. The germline V gene has CDR1 DFQATT and CDR2 SNEGSKA (reference sequence). Trimming at V came to 6 bases and at J to 6 bases, leaving 9 bases not matched to a gene.

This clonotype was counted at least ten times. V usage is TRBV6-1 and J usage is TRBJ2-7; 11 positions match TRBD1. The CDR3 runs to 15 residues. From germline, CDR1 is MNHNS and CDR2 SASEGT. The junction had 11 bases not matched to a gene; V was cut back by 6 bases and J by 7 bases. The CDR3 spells CASSLSGTGGIEQYF. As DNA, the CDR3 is TGTGCCAGCAGCCTCTCCGGGACAGGGGGGATTGAGCAGTACTTC.

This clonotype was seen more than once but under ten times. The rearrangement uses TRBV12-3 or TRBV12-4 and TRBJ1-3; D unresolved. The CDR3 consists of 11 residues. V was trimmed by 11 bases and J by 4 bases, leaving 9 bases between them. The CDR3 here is CALGKGNTIYF. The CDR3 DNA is TGTGCCTTAGGGAAAGGAAACACCATATATTTT.

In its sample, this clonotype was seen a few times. CDR3 nucleotide sequence: TGTGCCAGCAGCTTACGACTAGCGGGGGGAATCCCCAACACCGGGGAGCTGTTTTTT. Protein sequence: CASSLRLAGGIPNTGELFF. V and J are TRBV3-1 and TRBJ2-2; 13 bases line up with TRBD2. V shed 5 bases, J shed 2 bases, and the junction held 11 bases outside the gene matches. Germline loops: CDR1 LGHDT, CDR2 YNNKEL (reference sequence). This CDR3 has 19 residues.

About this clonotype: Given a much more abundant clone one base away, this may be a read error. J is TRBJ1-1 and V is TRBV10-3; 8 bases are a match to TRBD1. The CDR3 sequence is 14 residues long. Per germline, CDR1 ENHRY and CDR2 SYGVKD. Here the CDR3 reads CAVRTGTGYTEAFF. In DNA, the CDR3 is TGTGCCGTCAGGACCGGGACAGGATACACTGAAGCTTTCTTT.